This T cell receptor beta chain was documented in a study of cytomegalovirus exposure and HLA in healthy donors. Study observations and caveats: Some V segments, including TRBV6-2 and TRBV6-3, were excluded as indistinguishable. Analyzed later, association rates of TCRs varied across HLA loci, with DRB1 most and HLA-C fewest.

This clone was picked up one time. What it binds is not known. PCR primers comprised 60 Vbeta and 13 Jbeta primers. Method: immunoSEQ multiplex PCR; TCRdb's copy keeps in-frame clones and lacks some. The data contain about 170,000 clones, around four fifths of them singletons. The CDR3 covers 15 residues. Germline values: CDR1 SGHDN, CDR2 FVKESK. The V end was cut by 4 bases, the J end by 4 bases, with 16 bases between. The donors gave bone marrow, and they were healthy. The chain links TRBV14 to TRBJ1-2; D is possibly TRBD1 (6 bases). This clonotype was sampled from a woman between 50 and 59 years old in good health and CMV-seropositive. The material sequenced was PBMCs. The CDR3 bases are TGTGCCAGCAGCCGTACAAAGGACAGCATCTATGGCTACACCTTC. It translates to CASSRTKDSIYGYTF.